The 23 T cell receptor beta chains below were found in one sample sequenced in a study of cytomegalovirus exposure and HLA in healthy donors. Both 60 Vbeta primers and 13 Jbeta primers went into the PCR. Measured with immunoSEQ multiplex PCR; TCRdb has only the in-frame clones, and not every one. The table lists over 150,000 clones, around 67% of them singletons, with less than 4% in the top ten. Sequenced material: PBMCs. These receptors all come from a woman in her 30s in good health and CMV-seropositive.

V and J are TRBV2 and TRBJ2-3, with no clear D. Germline V gene lookup returns CDR1 SNHLY and CDR2 FYNNEI. This CDR3 contains 13 residues. The V gene lost 10 bases and the J gene lost 0 bases, with 11 bases spanning the gap. This CDR3 reads CATEPVSTDTQYF. In DNA, the CDR3 is TGTGCCACCGAACCAGTAAGCACAGATACGCAGTATTTT.

This clone appeared a few times. The CDR3 sequence is CASSIPGGRYGYTF. Written as DNA, the CDR3 is TGTGCCAGTAGTATCCCTGGAGGCCGCTATGGCTACACCTTC. This chain connects TRBV19 to TRBJ1-2; D is undetermined. This CDR3 is built from 14 residues. The ends were cut back, 3 bases at V and 4 bases at J, with 12 bases in the middle. Germline loops: CDR1 LNHDA, CDR2 SQIVND (reference sequence). The full variable domain, completed using reference TRBV19 and TRBJ1-2, is DGGITQSPKYLFRKEGQNVTLSCEQNLNHDAMYWYRQDPGQGLRLIYYSQIVNDFQKGDIAEGYSVSREKKESFPLTVTSAQKNPTAFYLCASSIPGGRYGYTFGSGTRLTVV.

The chain recombines TRBV6-5 with TRBJ2-7, with TRBD2 matching over 7 bases. The germline V gene has CDR1 MNHEY and CDR2 SVGAGI. The CDR3 is 12 residues long. V trimming: 7 bases; J trimming: 7 bases; junction bases outside the gene matches: 7. CDR3 bases: TGTGCCAGCACACGGGATAGCGGGGAGCAGTACTTC. Its protein is CASTRDSGEQYF.

J is TRBJ2-4 and V is TRBV27, with TRBD2 matching over 12 bases. The V and J ends lost 5 bases and 6 bases, in that order; junction bases with no gene match: 5. The CDR3 sequence is 15 residues long. The germline gives CDR1 MNHEY, CDR2 SMNVEV (reference sequence). Written as DNA, the CDR3 is TGTGCCAGCAGTCTGCTAGCGGGAGGGGGAAACATTCAGTACTTC. Protein: CASSLLAGGGNIQYF.

The chain combines TRBV19 with TRBJ2-7; 10 bases match TRBD1. Per the germline V gene, CDR1 is LNHDA and CDR2 is SQIVND (reference sequence). This CDR3 is built from 15 residues. The J segment lost 3 bases and the V segment lost 5 bases, leaving 7 bases of the junction unmatched. In DNA form, the CDR3 reads TGTGCCAGTAGTTCGGGACAGGGGTTAGGCTACGAGCAGTACTTC. Protein sequence: CASSSGQGLGYEQYF.

V is TRBV27 and J is TRBJ2-7, with D hard to call. Looked up from germline, CDR1 is MNHEY and CDR2 is SMNVEV (reference sequence). Deletions cut 4 bases from V and 0 bases from J, with 7 bases between. The length of the CDR3 is 13 residues. DNA of the CDR3: TGTGCCAGCAGTTACGCGCCCTCCTACGAGCAGTACTTC. Encoded protein: CASSYAPSYEQYF.

The V and J genes are TRBV18 and TRBJ1-5; 8 nucleotides agree with TRBD1. With 2 bases clipped from V and 4 bases from J, the junction kept 13 bases outside the gene matches. Germline CDR1 KGHSH, CDR2 LQKENI. The CDR3 is 18 amino acids. CDR3 residues: CASSPVAGQGYRNQPQHF. The CDR3 region has the DNA TGTGCCAGCTCACCAGTTGCTGGACAGGGTTATAGGAATCAGCCCCAGCATTTT. Full variable domain (remainder filled in from reference TRBV18 and TRBJ1-5): NAGVMQNPRHLVRRRGQEARLRCSPMKGHSHVYWYRQLPEEGLKFMVYLQKENIIDESGMPKERFSAEFPKEGPSILRIQQVVRGDSAAYFCASSPVAGQGYRNQPQHFGDGTRLSIL.

As to this clone: Other DNA sequences in this sample translate to the same CDR3. The chain couples TRBV4-1 to TRBJ1-1; tentatively, D is TRBD1 (5 bases). The CDR3 runs to 14 residues. CDR1 and CDR2 (germline): MGHRA, YSYEKL. The V end lost 4 bases, the J end lost 7 bases, and 16 bases lay between the germline ends. The CDR3: CASSLTGQGVEAFF. CDR3 nucleotides: TGCGCCAGCAGCCTTACCGGACAAGGGGTTGAAGCTTTCTTT.

The chain couples TRBV5-1 to TRBJ2-1, with 7 bases fitting TRBD2. The junction had 8 bases not matched to a gene; V was cut back by 1 base and J by 7 bases. CDR1 and CDR2 (germline): SGHRS, YFSETQ. The CDR3 sequence is 15 residues long. CDR3 protein: CASSLLGGGENEQFF. DNA of the CDR3: TGCGCCAGCAGCTTGTTGGGGGGGGGAGAGAATGAGCAGTTCTTC. Full variable domain (missing parts from reference TRBV5-1 and TRBJ2-1): KAGVTQTPRYLIKTRGQQVTLSCSPISGHRSVSWYQQTPGQGLQFLFEYFSETQRNKGNFPGRFSGRQFSNSRSEMNVSTLELGDSALYLCASSLLGGGENEQFFGPGTRLTVL.

This clone was detected a few times. The rearrangement uses TRBV6-1 and TRBJ2-7, with 8 bases fitting TRBD1. Germline assignment: CDR1 MNHNS and CDR2 SASEGT. The CDR3 is 13 amino acids. V was clipped by 3 bases and J by 9 bases; unmatched bases: 7. In DNA, the CDR3 is TGTGCCAGCAGTGACAGGGGGCATGATTGGCAGTACTTC. It codes for CASSDRGHDWQYF.

The CDR3 region is CASSPPSGRYNEQFF. CDR3 coding DNA: TGTGCCAGCAGCCCGCCTAGCGGGAGATACAATGAGCAGTTCTTC. The chain carries TRBV5-4 and TRBJ2-1, with 10 bases matching TRBD2. This CDR3 spans 15 amino acids. CDR1 is SGHNT, CDR2 YYREEE, per germline (reference sequence). V was clipped by 4 bases and J by 4 bases; unmatched bases: 5.

This sequence joins TRBV19 and TRBJ2-2; D is possibly TRBD1 (5 bases). Trimming took off 2 bases at V and 5 bases at J, with 9 bases between the two ends. The germline CDR1 and CDR2 sequences are LNHDA and SQIVND (reference sequence). The CDR3 contains 14 residues. CDR3: CASSIRGRTGELFF. CDR3 sequence (DNA): TGTGCCAGTAGTATAAGGGGCCGGACCGGGGAGCTGTTTTTT.

The gene calls are TRBV10-3 and TRBJ2-1; a weak D match, TRBD2 (5 bases). Germline V CDR1 and CDR2: ENHRY, SYGVKD. Trimming stripped 2 bases from V and 10 bases from J, with 15 bases between. The CDR3 consists of 14 residues. The CDR3 region has the DNA TGTGCCATCAGTGAGCCAGGCCCGCGCGGGGAGCAGTTCTTC. As protein: CAISEPGPRGEQFF.

This chain connects TRBV27 to TRBJ2-7, with D maybe TRBD2 (5 bases). The CDR3 is made up of 12 amino acids. Trimming removed 5 bases at V and 5 bases at J, with 10 bases between. Per the germline V gene, CDR1 is MNHEY and CDR2 is SMNVEV (reference sequence). As DNA, the CDR3 is TGTGCCAGCAGTCCCGACTACCACGAGCAGTACTTC. It encodes CASSPDYHEQYF.

This chain links TRBV21-1 with TRBJ1-2; the D segment call TRBD1 is taken from the table without a DNA check. TRBV21-1 constitutes a pseudogene. The CDR3 runs to 15 residues. The CDR3: CASSKVVRGPVGYTF. DNA for the CDR3: TGTGCCAGCAGCAAAGTCGTCAGGGGGCCGGTTGGCTACACCTTC.

This clone was seen more than once but under ten times. The rearrangement uses TRBV28 and TRBJ2-5, with a possible D match to TRBD2 (6 bases). Judging by the DNA end, TRBJ2-7 fits better; the J call may be wrong. Germline loops: CDR1 MDHEN, CDR2 SYDVKM. The CDR3 loop spans 15 amino acids. The CDR3 bases are TGTGCCAGCAGTTCCGGGAGCCGGCCTCTCAACGAGCAGTACTTC. Amino acid sequence: CASSSGSRPLNEQYF.

The chain recombines TRBV6-6 with TRBJ2-4; 8 nucleotides agree with TRBD1. The CDR3 consists of 14 residues. J lost 6 bases, V lost 2 bases, and 3 bases had no gene match. The V gene's germline CDR1 is MNHNY and CDR2 SVGAGI (reference sequence). The CDR3 loop is CASSYDRGGNIQYF. CDR3 bases: TGTGCCAGCAGTTACGACAGGGGCGGAAACATTCAGTACTTC.

The chain combines TRBV13 with TRBJ2-2; 12 bases align to TRBD2. Per germline, CDR1 PRHDT and CDR2 FYEKMQ (reference sequence). Trimming cost V 5 bases and J 6 bases; bases outside gene matches: 7. The CDR3 consists of 16 residues. The CDR3 region is CASSPTTSGRSGELFF. For the CDR3, the DNA is TGTGCCAGCAGCCCGACGACTAGCGGGAGATCCGGGGAGCTGTTTTTT.

This clone came up once. The rearrangement uses TRBV5-1 and TRBJ2-1; 10 nucleotides match TRBD2. The junction had 8 bases not matched to a gene; V was cut back by 0 bases and J by 8 bases. The CDR3 totals 16 residues. In germline, CDR1 is SGHRS, CDR2 YFSETQ. The CDR3 DNA is TGCGCCAGCAGCTTGGATATAGCGGGAGGAGGGGATGAGCAGTTCTTC. It codes for CASSLDIAGGGDEQFF.

In its sample, this clone was seen a few times. The V gene is TRBV5-1, the J gene TRBJ2-1, with TRBD2 matching 10 bases. V lost 5 bases to trimming and J lost 4 bases; unmatched junction nucleotides: 3. The CDR3 loop spans 14 amino acids. Per the germline V gene, CDR1 is SGHRS and CDR2 is YFSETQ. CDR3 region: CASRTSGAYNEQFF. CDR3 nucleotides: TGCGCCAGCAGAACTAGCGGGGCTTACAATGAGCAGTTCTTC. Together with reference TRBV5-1 and TRBJ2-1, the CDR3 gives the full variable domain: KAGVTQTPRYLIKTRGQQVTLSCSPISGHRSVSWYQQTPGQGLQFLFEYFSETQRNKGNFPGRFSGRQFSNSRSEMNVSTLELGDSALYLCASRTSGAYNEQFFGPGTRLTVL.

This clone was counted once. The rearrangement links TRBV2 to TRBJ1-1; 8 bases match TRBD1. Germline V gives CDR1 SNHLY, CDR2 FYNNEI. V trimming: 9 bases; J trimming: 0 bases; junction bases outside the gene matches: 3. The CDR3 runs 13 residues. CDR3 region: CARGQGLNTEAFF. DNA of the CDR3: TGTGCCAGAGGACAGGGCCTGAACACTGAAGCTTTCTTT. Using reference TRBV2 and TRBJ1-1 for the parts outside the CDR3, the full variable domain is EPEVTQTPSHQVTQMGQEVILRCVPISNHLYFYWYRQILGQKVEFLVSFYNNEISEKSEIFDDQFSVERPDGSNFTLKIRSTKLEDSAMYFCARGQGLNTEAFFGQGTRLTVV.

The rearrangement joins TRBV19 to TRBJ1-5; D not certain. The CDR3 has 14 residues. The germline CDR1 and CDR2 sequences are LNHDA and SQIVND (reference sequence). V dropped 8 bases and J dropped 0 bases, with 11 bases sitting between them. CDR3 amino acids: CASESPTSNQPQHF. The CDR3 bases are TGTGCCAGTGAGTCCCCTACTAGCAATCAGCCCCAGCATTTT.

The V call is TRBV27, the J call TRBJ1-5, with 8 nucleotides matching TRBD1. Germline V gene sequence: CDR1 MNHEY, CDR2 SMNVEV (reference sequence). The CDR3 totals 15 residues. V shed 8 bases, J shed 2 bases, and the junction held 8 bases outside the gene matches. The CDR3 nucleotides read TGTGCCAGCCGCATCAGGGGGCAAGGCAATCAGCCCCAGCATTTT. Protein product: CASRIRGQGNQPQHF.